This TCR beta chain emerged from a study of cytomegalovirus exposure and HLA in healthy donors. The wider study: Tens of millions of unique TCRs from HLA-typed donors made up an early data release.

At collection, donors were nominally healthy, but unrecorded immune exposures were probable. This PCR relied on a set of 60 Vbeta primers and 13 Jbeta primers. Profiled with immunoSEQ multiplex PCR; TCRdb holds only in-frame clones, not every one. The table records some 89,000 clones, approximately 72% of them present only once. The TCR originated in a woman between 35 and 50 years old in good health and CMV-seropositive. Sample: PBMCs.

The CDR3 coding sequence is TGTGCCATCAGTGAGCGGGACAGGGACGCCGGCCCCCTCCACTTT. Protein sequence: CAISERDRDAGPLHF. The V gene is TRBV10-3, the J gene TRBJ1-6; 9 positions agree with TRBD1. CDR3 length equals 15 residues. V gave up 2 bases and J gave up 13 bases; unmatched junction bases: 9. Germline lookup yields CDR1 ENHRY and CDR2 SYGVKD.